These 5 T cell receptor beta chains originate from one sample sequenced in a study of T cell responses to AZD1222 COVID-19 vaccine. Libraries were prepared by immunoSEQ multiplex PCR; TCRdb keeps only in-frame clonotypes and omits some of them. The profile shows 200,000 or so clones, almost 95% of them singletons. Sequencing used peripheral blood, obtained on day 0 of AZD1222 vaccination. These receptors originate from an adult in good health.

The chain links TRBV29-1 to TRBJ1-2; D unclear. The germline V and J ends were trimmed by 4 bases and 8 bases, with 11 bases remaining between them. Germline V gene lookup returns CDR1 SQVTM and CDR2 ANQGSEA. The CDR3 has 11 amino acids. CDR3 sequence: CSVGAGFGYTF. The CDR3 nucleotides read TGCAGCGTTGGAGCTGGATTCGGCTACACCTTC.

The rearrangement uses TRBV27 and TRBJ1-5; a possible D gene is TRBD1 (6 bases). This CDR3 contains 12 residues. Trimming removed 10 bases from V and 5 bases from J, with 12 bases in between. Germline values: CDR1 MNHEY, CDR2 SMNVEV (reference sequence). The CDR3 loop is CATQQGDQPQHF. The CDR3 region has the DNA TGTGCCACCCAACAGGGTGATCAGCCCCAGCATTTT.

For the CDR3, the DNA is TGTGCCAGCGGGGAACAGCGGTTAGGCAATCAGCCCCAGCATTTT. Its translation: CASGEQRLGNQPQHF. The chain couples TRBV2 to TRBJ1-5; the D is unclear. Per the germline V gene, CDR1 is SNHLY and CDR2 is FYNNEI. The CDR3 is 15 amino acids. The V gene lost 8 bases and the J gene lost 2 bases, with 16 bases spanning the gap.

This clone has only one observation. The chain joins TRBV28 to TRBJ1-5; 7 bases match TRBD1. Germline V gene lookup returns CDR1 MDHEN and CDR2 SYDVKM. CDR3 length: 16 residues. With V trimmed by 3 bases and J by 4 bases, 9 bases remained unmatched. CDR3 amino acids: CASSFADRVANQPQHF. DNA of the CDR3: TGTGCCAGCAGTTTTGCCGACAGGGTGGCTAATCAGCCCCAGCATTTT.

This rearrangement joins TRBV19 to TRBJ1-2; weak D call: TRBD1 (5 bases). Deletions cut 7 bases from V and 0 bases from J, with 9 bases between. Germline V gives CDR1 LNHDA, CDR2 SQIVND (reference sequence). The CDR3 has 13 residues. This CDR3 reads CASMGEPNYGYTF. In DNA, the CDR3 is TGTGCCAGTATGGGGGAGCCTAACTATGGCTACACCTTC.